The 19 T cell receptor beta chains given below trace back to one sample, sequenced in a study of identical twins. TCRdb ran MiXCR on the 5' RACE reads and lists one entry per CDR3 protein. Among about 530,000 distinct CDR3 sequences listed, about 15% were seen once. This same sample was also taken into another study, of yellow fever vaccine responses in identical twins.

The source material was CD4+ T cells sorted from blood. These receptors all come from a woman younger than 30 in good health.

The chain employs TRBV6-2 or TRBV6-3 and TRBJ2-1; no definite D call. The germline V and J ends were trimmed by 5 bases and 10 bases, with 12 bases remaining between them. CDR1 is MNHEY, CDR2 SVGEGT, per germline. The CDR3 totals 12 residues. In nucleotides, the CDR3 is TGTGCCAGCAGTAGGGAAAGTTCCGAGCAGTTCTTC. It codes for CASSRESSEQFF.

This clonotype was seen only a few times. The CDR3, as DNA: TGTGCCAGCAGATCAGCCCAAGAGACCCAGTACTTC. Protein product: CASRSAQETQYF. The chain couples TRBV6-2 or TRBV6-3 to TRBJ2-5; D remains ambiguous. The CDR3 consists of 12 residues. Trimming cost V 6 bases and J 1 base, with 6 bases left between them. Germline loops: CDR1 MNHEY, CDR2 SVGEGT.

This clonotype was detected a few times. This chain joins TRBV7-9 and TRBJ2-3; tentative D call: TRBD2 (6 bases). V was pared by 4 bases and J by 3 bases, with 14 bases between. This CDR3 contains 15 residues. Germline assignment: CDR1 SEHNR and CDR2 FQNEAQ (reference sequence). CDR3 region: CASSSAGFSTDTQYF. CDR3 coding DNA: TGTGCCAGCAGCTCCGCGGGGTTTTCGACAGATACGCAGTATTTT.

The J gene is TRBJ2-2, the V gene TRBV12-3 or TRBV12-4; the match to TRBD2 covers 11 bases. V dropped 7 bases and J dropped 1; count of bases not matched to a gene: 8. The CDR3 runs 17 residues. The DNA of the CDR3 is TGTGCCAGCAACCGTGGCGGGACTAGCGGGAACACCGGGGAGCTGTTTTTT. It translates to CASNRGGTSGNTGELFF.

The chain carries TRBV20-1 and TRBJ2-2; TRBD2 matches at 12 bases. V was pared by 7 bases and J by 4 bases, with 7 bases of the junction left unmatched. The CDR3 totals 15 residues. Germline V gene sequence: CDR1 DFQATT, CDR2 SNEGSKA (reference sequence). The CDR3 region is CSVPRGLAGTGELFF. As DNA, the CDR3 is TGCAGTGTTCCGAGGGGACTAGCGGGCACCGGGGAGCTGTTTTTT.

The CDR3 DNA reads as TGTGCCAGCAGCTTAATACTAGCGGGAGTTGGTGAGCAGTTCTTC. This sequence encodes CASSLILAGVGEQFF. This chain links TRBV7-3 with TRBJ2-1; 11 bases agree with TRBD2. The length of the CDR3 is 15 residues. The germline V gene encodes CDR1 SGHTA and CDR2 FQGTGA. V shed 1 base, J shed 9 bases, and the junction held 5 bases outside the gene matches. Looking up the rest from reference TRBV7-3 and TRBJ2-1 gives the full variable domain: GAGVSQTPSNKVTEKGKYVELRCDPISGHTALYWYRQSLGQGPEFLIYFQGTGAADDSGLPNDRFFAVRPEGSVSTLKIQRTERGDSAVYLCASSLILAGVGEQFFGPGTRLTVL.

This clonotype has a count of ten or more. The V and J genes are TRBV12-3 or TRBV12-4 and TRBJ2-3; D is undetermined. CDR3 length: 15 amino acids. V lost 5 bases to trimming and J lost 0 bases, with 12 bases between them. The CDR3 protein is CASSPQSRSTDTQYF. In nucleotides, the CDR3 is TGTGCCAGCAGTCCGCAGAGTAGGAGCACAGATACGCAGTATTTT.

The chain combines TRBV20-1 with TRBJ1-5, with D perhaps matching TRBD1 (5 bases). V lost 1 base, J lost 1 base, and 14 bases lay in between. The CDR3 contains 16 residues. Germline V CDR1 and CDR2: DFQATT, SNEGSKA (reference sequence). CDR3 loop: CSARGGTPGSNQPQHF. The CDR3 nucleotides read TGCAGTGCTAGAGGTGGGACTCCGGGGAGCAATCAGCCCCAGCATTTT.

This clonotype was found a few times. The V gene is TRBV24-1, the J gene TRBJ2-1; D gene uncertain. The CDR3 spans 14 residues. Trimming shortened V by 2 bases and J by 7 bases, and 11 bases separated the two germline ends. Per the germline V gene, CDR1 is KGHDR and CDR2 is SFDVKD. CDR3 region: CATSDWARQNEQFF. CDR3 DNA: TGTGCCACCAGTGATTGGGCGAGACAAAATGAGCAGTTCTTC.

The table lists this clonotype with a few counts. J is TRBJ2-3 and V is TRBV28, with D perhaps TRBD1 (6 bases). Germline lookup yields CDR1 MDHEN and CDR2 SYDVKM. This CDR3 is built from 14 residues. Trimming left V 6 bases short and J 0 bases short, with 10 bases between. The CDR3 loop reads CASSKGQSTDTQYF. The CDR3 DNA reads TGTGCCAGCAGCAAAGGACAGAGCACAGATACGCAGTATTTT. The variable domain in full, completed from reference TRBV28 and TRBJ2-3, reads DVKVTQSSRYLVKRTGEKVFLECVQDMDHENMFWYRQDPGLGLRLIYFSYDVKMKEKGDIPEGYSVSREKKERFSLILESASTNQTSMYLCASSKGQSTDTQYFGPGTRLTVL.

This chain joins TRBV6-2 or TRBV6-3 and TRBJ1-2, with TRBD1 identical over 7 bases. V lost 7 bases and J lost 6; bases outside the gene matches: 11. CDR3 length: 14 residues. Germline V CDR1 and CDR2: MNHEY, SVGEGT. For the CDR3, the DNA is TGTGCCAGCAAACATGGGTGGGACAGCGATGGCTACACCTTC. The encoded protein is CASKHGWDSDGYTF.

This sequence joins TRBV21-1 and TRBJ2-7; whether TRBD1, the table's D call, matches the DNA was not checked. TRBV21-1 is a documented pseudogene. This CDR3 is built from 18 residues. The CDR3 DNA sequence: TGTGCCAGCAGCAAAAGTCAGGACACGCTGAACCTTTGTTACGAGCAGTACGTC. Its protein is CASSKSQDTLNLCYEQYV.

The chain couples TRBV19 to TRBJ1-5; the D gene is possibly TRBD1 (5 bases). CDR1 is LNHDA and CDR2 is SQIVND in the germline V gene (reference sequence). Trimming cost V 1 base and J 4 bases, with 8 bases left between them. The CDR3 has 14 residues. CDR3 nucleotides: TGTGCCAGTAGTATAGTCAGGGATAATCAGCCCCAGCATTTT. Translating gives CASSIVRDNQPQHF.

There are a few counts of this clonotype. The chain recombines TRBV7-6 with TRBJ2-3; the D is unclear. CDR3 size: 12 residues. Per the germline V gene, CDR1 is SGHVS and CDR2 is FNYEAQ. V was clipped by 6 bases and J by 6 bases, with 10 bases between them. The CDR3 DNA reads as TGTGCCAGCAGGGACCCCGGGGATACGCAGTATTTT. Translated: CASRDPGDTQYF.

Here the CDR3 reads CSALHRRPDRDTQYF. The CDR3 DNA sequence: TGCAGTGCCCTCCACCGCCGACCGGACCGAGATACGCAGTATTTT. The V and J genes are TRBV20-1 and TRBJ2-3; D remains unclear. Deletions cut 6 bases from V and 5 bases from J, with 21 bases between. From germline, CDR1 is DFQATT and CDR2 SNEGSKA (reference sequence). The CDR3 contains 15 residues.

The gene calls are TRBV6-1 and TRBJ1-5, with D unresolved. Deletions cut 2 bases from V and 5 bases from J, with 10 bases between. In germline, CDR1 is MNHNS, CDR2 SASEGT. The CDR3 length is 14 residues. In DNA form, the CDR3 reads TGTGCCAGCAGTGAATTGTCTGGGTATCAGCCCCAGCATTTT. Its protein product is CASSELSGYQPQHF.

Only one count was recorded for this clonotype. The CDR3 DNA follows: TGTGCCAGTAGTCCTCAACCCGGAATCAACAATGAGCAGTTCTTC. Its translation: CASSPQPGINNEQFF. V is TRBV19 and J is TRBJ2-1; D remains unclear. Germline loops: CDR1 LNHDA, CDR2 SQIVND (reference sequence). Trimming shortened V by 5 bases and J by 5 bases, and 16 bases separated the two germline ends. The CDR3 totals 15 residues.

This chain links TRBV6-1 with TRBJ2-5; TRBD2 is a possible D gene (5 bases). The ends were cut back, 0 bases at V and 5 bases at J, with 13 bases in the middle. The CDR3 runs 15 residues. The germline gives CDR1 MNHNS, CDR2 SASEGT. In DNA, the CDR3 is TGTGCCAGCAGTGAAGCGAGGGCGACCTGGGAGACCCAGTACTTC. It specifies CASSEARATWETQYF.

This clonotype has a handful of counts. This sequence joins TRBV5-1 and TRBJ2-7; D gene unclear. Germline loops: CDR1 SGHRS, CDR2 YFSETQ. Deletions cut 0 bases from V and 4 bases from J, with 8 bases between. This CDR3 spans 13 amino acids. CDR3 amino acids: CASSLADGYEQYF. The CDR3, as DNA: TGCGCCAGCAGCTTGGCCGACGGTTACGAGCAGTACTTC.